One sample yielded the 4 T cell receptor beta chains listed below, sequenced in a study of neurological immune-mediated disorders. TCRdb re-called the 5' RACE reads with MiXCR, one entry per CDR3 protein. The sample lists about 70,000 distinct CDR3 sequences, 2.5% to 4% seen once, with around 5.2% in the top ten. Material: PBMCs. All receptors derive from a woman aged 45-59 years with multiple sclerosis.

This clonotype was recorded many times. The chain couples TRBV20-1 to TRBJ1-4; TRBD1 agrees at 9 bases. V was clipped by 5 bases and J by 8 bases; unmatched bases: 6. Germline CDR1 reads DFQATT; CDR2 reads SNEGSKA (reference sequence). CDR3 length: 13 amino acids. CDR3 in DNA: TGCAGTGCTGCCGGGACAGGGCGGGAAAAACTGTTTTTT. Protein: CSAAGTGREKLFF.

At least ten counts were recorded for this clonotype. This chain uses TRBV5-5 with TRBJ1-5; D might be TRBD1 (5 bases). Germline CDR1 and CDR2: SGHKS and YYEKEE (reference sequence). Trimming took off 3 bases at V and 2 bases at J, with 6 bases between the two ends. The CDR3 covers 13 residues. This chain's CDR3 is CASSWDGNQPQHF. The CDR3 coding sequence is TGTGCCAGCAGCTGGGACGGCAATCAGCCCCAGCATTTT.

This clonotype showed up many times. The chain carries TRBV15 and TRBJ2-3; no clear D gene. From germline, CDR1 is LNHNV and CDR2 YYDKDF (reference sequence). The CDR3 runs 14 residues. Trimming left V 0 bases short and J 6 bases short, with 10 bases between. This chain's CDR3 is CATSRDRHLDTQYF. As DNA, the CDR3 is TGTGCCACCAGCAGAGATCGCCACCTGGATACGCAGTATTTT.

There are many counts of this clonotype. The chain carries TRBV20-1 and TRBJ2-7, with 9 bases aligning to TRBD2. With V trimmed by 5 bases and J by 2 bases, 7 bases remained unmatched. CDR1 and CDR2 (germline): DFQATT, SNEGSKA (reference sequence). CDR3 length equals 14 residues. The CDR3 sequence is CSADRTSATYEQYF. As DNA, the CDR3 is TGCAGTGCTGATAGGACTAGCGCAACCTACGAGCAGTACTTC.